A selection of T cell receptor beta chains follows, all from one sample in a study of spatial heterogeneity in lung cancer. TCRdb used MiXCR to reprocess the 5' RACE reads, holding one entry per CDR3 protein. The data hold 36,000 or so distinct CDR3 sequences, with 5.2% observed a single time. Sequencing used PBMCs, obtained at surgery. These receptors were obtained from a female donor with early-stage non-small cell lung cancer. The CDR3 runs from the conserved cysteine through the conserved F or W. Fields, in order: V gene, clone size, J gene, D gene, CDR3 protein, CDR3 DNA. The D gene is left open where the match is weak. Some rows have no size entry. The others give once, few or many, or a class for an expanded clone.

v_gene: TRBV7-2
abundance: many
j_gene: TRBJ2-5
d_gene: TRBD2
CDR3aa: CASSLPGGDWKTQYF
CDR3nt: TGTGCCAGCAGCTTACCCGGGGGGGATTGGAAGACCCAGTACTTC

v_gene: TRBV30
abundance: many
j_gene: TRBJ2-3
d_gene: NA
CDR3aa: CAWIGIQGTDTQYF
CDR3nt: TGTGCCTGGATTGGTATACAGGGCACAGATACGCAGTATTTT

v_gene: TRBV7-9
abundance: many
j_gene: TRBJ2-5
d_gene: NA
CDR3aa: CASSGSPYQETQYF
CDR3nt: TGTGCCAGCAGCGGGTCCCCGTACCAAGAGACCCAGTACTTC

v_gene: TRBV7-2
abundance: NA
j_gene: TRBJ1-1
d_gene: NA
CDR3aa: CASSFHSPHMNTEAFF
CDR3nt: TGTGCCAGCAGCTTTCACAGTCCGCACATGAACACTGAAGCTTTCTTT

v_gene: TRBV29-1
abundance: many
j_gene: TRBJ2-7
d_gene: TRBD2
CDR3aa: CSATGREASYEQYF
CDR3nt: TGCAGCGCCACCGGGCGGGAGGCTAGTTACGAGCAGTACTTC

v_gene: TRBV20-1
abundance: many
j_gene: TRBJ1-5
d_gene: TRBD1
CDR3aa: CSAEGQGAVNQPQHF
CDR3nt: TGCAGTGCTGAAGGCCAGGGGGCGGTCAATCAGCCCCAGCATTTT

v_gene: TRBV3-1
abundance: many
j_gene: TRBJ2-1
d_gene: TRBD2
CDR3aa: CASSPSGGNYNEQFF
CDR3nt: TGTGCCAGCAGCCCTAGCGGGGGCAACTACAATGAGCAGTTCTTC

v_gene: TRBV7-2
abundance: many
j_gene: TRBJ2-1
d_gene: NA
CDR3aa: CASSSDSSSYNEQFF
CDR3nt: TGTGCCAGCAGCTCAGACAGTAGCTCCTACAATGAGCAGTTCTTC

v_gene: TRBV18
abundance: few
j_gene: TRBJ2-7
d_gene: NA
CDR3aa: CASSFGPTSSYEQYF
CDR3nt: TGTGCCAGCTCATTCGGACCGACGAGCTCCTACGAGCAGTACTTC

v_gene: TRBV18
abundance: many
j_gene: TRBJ1-5
d_gene: NA
CDR3aa: CASSPIGVQPQHF
CDR3nt: TGTGCCAGCTCACCAATCGGGGTTCAGCCCCAGCATTTT

v_gene: TRBV20-1
abundance: many
j_gene: TRBJ1-1
d_gene: NA
CDR3aa: CSANRVPTEAFF
CDR3nt: TGCAGTGCCAACAGGGTTCCCACTGAAGCTTTCTTT

v_gene: TRBV18
abundance: many
j_gene: TRBJ2-1
d_gene: NA
CDR3aa: CASSSSSYNEQFF
CDR3nt: TGTGCCAGCTCATCCAGCTCCTACAATGAGCAGTTCTTC

v_gene: TRBV20-1
abundance: NA
j_gene: TRBJ2-6
d_gene: NA
CDR3aa: CSARDWGSGANVLTF
CDR3nt: TGCAGTGCTAGAGATTGGGGCTCTGGGGCCAACGTCCTGACTTTC

v_gene: TRBV30
abundance: many
j_gene: TRBJ2-1
d_gene: NA
CDR3aa: CAWDSYNEQFF
CDR3nt: TGTGCCTGGGACAGCTACAATGAGCAGTTCTTC

v_gene: TRBV7-9
abundance: many
j_gene: TRBJ2-7
d_gene: TRBD1
CDR3aa: CASSSGTGSYEQYF
CDR3nt: TGTGCCAGCAGCTCGGGGACAGGGTCCTACGAGCAGTACTTC

v_gene: TRBV18
abundance: NA
j_gene: TRBJ1-2
d_gene: TRBD1
CDR3aa: CASSPDRDRGYTF
CDR3nt: TGTGCCAGCTCACCGGACAGGGACCGTGGCTACACCTTC

v_gene: TRBV7-9
abundance: many
j_gene: TRBJ1-5
d_gene: TRBD1
CDR3aa: CASSLGTGDNQPQHF
CDR3nt: TGTGCCAGCAGCTTAGGGACAGGGGACAATCAGCCCCAGCATTTT

v_gene: TRBV6-6
abundance: many
j_gene: TRBJ2-1
d_gene: NA
CDR3aa: CASSYSILAQAEQFF
CDR3nt: TGTGCCAGCAGTTACTCGATACTAGCCCAAGCTGAGCAGTTCTTC

v_gene: TRBV6-6
abundance: few
j_gene: TRBJ2-3
d_gene: NA
CDR3aa: CASRRDFFSTDTQYF
CDR3nt: TGTGCCAGCAGAAGGGACTTTTTCTCCACAGATACGCAGTATTTT

v_gene: TRBV5-1
abundance: many
j_gene: TRBJ2-7
d_gene: NA
CDR3aa: CASSLMRQSYEQYF
CDR3nt: TGCGCCAGCAGCTTGATGCGACAGAGCTACGAGCAGTACTTC

v_gene: TRBV3-1
abundance: many
j_gene: TRBJ2-3
d_gene: NA
CDR3aa: CASSQDSVGTQYF
CDR3nt: TGTGCCAGCAGCCAAGATAGCGTCGGGACGCAGTATTTT

v_gene: TRBV4-2
abundance: NA
j_gene: TRBJ1-2
d_gene: NA
CDR3aa: CASSQDGRNYGYTF
CDR3nt: TGTGCCAGCAGCCAAGATGGAAGGAACTATGGCTACACCTTC

v_gene: TRBV24-1
abundance: many
j_gene: TRBJ2-5
d_gene: NA
CDR3aa: CATSDPDAETQYF
CDR3nt: TGTGCCACCAGTGATCCCGACGCAGAGACCCAGTACTTC

v_gene: TRBV10-3
abundance: many
j_gene: TRBJ1-4
d_gene: NA
CDR3aa: CAIRPAATNEKLFF
CDR3nt: TGTGCCATCAGGCCGGCTGCAACTAATGAAAAACTGTTTTTT

v_gene: TRBV14
abundance: few
j_gene: TRBJ2-5
d_gene: NA
CDR3aa: CASSQVPGRETQYF
CDR3nt: TGTGCCAGCAGCCAAGTCCCGGGGCGGGAGACCCAGTACTTC

v_gene: TRBV15
abundance: NA
j_gene: TRBJ1-1
d_gene: TRBD1
CDR3aa: CATSGLAGGKAAFF
CDR3nt: TGTGCCACCAGCGGACTAGCAGGGGGCAAGGCGGCTTTCTTT

v_gene: TRBV13
abundance: many
j_gene: TRBJ2-7
d_gene: TRBD1
CDR3aa: CASANTGVRYEQYF
CDR3nt: TGTGCCAGCGCTAATACAGGGGTTAGGTACGAGCAGTACTTC

v_gene: TRBV5-1
abundance: many
j_gene: TRBJ2-7
d_gene: TRBD2
CDR3aa: CASRPLAGGAYEQYF
CDR3nt: TGCGCCAGCAGGCCACTAGCGGGGGGCGCGTACGAGCAGTACTTC

v_gene: TRBV5-1
abundance: many
j_gene: TRBJ2-4
d_gene: NA
CDR3aa: CASSSSTISDIQYF
CDR3nt: TGCGCCAGCAGCTCGTCGACAATTAGCGACATTCAGTACTTC

v_gene: TRBV5-1
abundance: NA
j_gene: TRBJ1-2
d_gene: TRBD1
CDR3aa: CASRPTGGSAGYTF
CDR3nt: TGCGCCAGCAGACCGACAGGGGGTTCGGCTGGCTACACCTTC

v_gene: TRBV6-6
abundance: many
j_gene: TRBJ2-3
d_gene: NA
CDR3aa: CASSYLGTRTYTQYF
CDR3nt: TGTGCCAGCAGTTACCTAGGGACACGGACATATACGCAGTATTTT

v_gene: TRBV4-3
abundance: NA
j_gene: TRBJ2-7
d_gene: NA
CDR3aa: CASSQRLTYEQYF
CDR3nt: TGCGCCAGCAGCCAACGACTGACCTACGAGCAGTACTTC

v_gene: TRBV5-1
abundance: many
j_gene: TRBJ2-1
d_gene: NA
CDR3aa: CASSLSPAQEQFF
CDR3nt: TGCGCCAGCAGCCTCTCGCCAGCCCAGGAGCAGTTCTTC

v_gene: TRBV5-1
abundance: many
j_gene: TRBJ2-2
d_gene: NA
CDR3aa: CASRDLSGGAGELFF
CDR3nt: TGCGCCAGTCGGGACCTCAGCGGAGGAGCCGGGGAGCTGTTTTTT

v_gene: TRBV5-1
abundance: many
j_gene: TRBJ2-7
d_gene: NA
CDR3aa: CASSEGPYEQYF
CDR3nt: TGCGCCAGCAGCGAGGGTCCCTACGAGCAGTACTTC